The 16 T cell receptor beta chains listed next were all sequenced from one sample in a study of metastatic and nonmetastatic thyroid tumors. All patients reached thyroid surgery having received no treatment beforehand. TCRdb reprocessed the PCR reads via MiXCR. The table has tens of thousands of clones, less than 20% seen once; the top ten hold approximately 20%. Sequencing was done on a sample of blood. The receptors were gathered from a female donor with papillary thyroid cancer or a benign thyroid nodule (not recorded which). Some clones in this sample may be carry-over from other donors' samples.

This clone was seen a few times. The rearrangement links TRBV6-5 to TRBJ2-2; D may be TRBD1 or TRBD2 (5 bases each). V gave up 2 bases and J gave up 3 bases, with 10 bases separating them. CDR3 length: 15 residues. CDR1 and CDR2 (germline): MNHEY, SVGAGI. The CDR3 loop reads CASSYGGYDTGELFF. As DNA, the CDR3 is TGTGCCAGCAGTTACGGGGGATATGACACCGGGGAGCTGTTTTTT.

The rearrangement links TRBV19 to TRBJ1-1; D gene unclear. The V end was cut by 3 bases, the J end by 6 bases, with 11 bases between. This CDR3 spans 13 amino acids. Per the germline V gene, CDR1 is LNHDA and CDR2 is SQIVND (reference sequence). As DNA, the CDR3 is TGTGCCAGTAGTATCGTCTTCCACGCTGAAGCTTTCTTT. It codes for CASSIVFHAEAFF.

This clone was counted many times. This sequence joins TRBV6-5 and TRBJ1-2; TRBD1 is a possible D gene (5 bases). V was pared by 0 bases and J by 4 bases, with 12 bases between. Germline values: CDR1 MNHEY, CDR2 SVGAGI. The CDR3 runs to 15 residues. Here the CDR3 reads CASSYSIRDVYGYTF. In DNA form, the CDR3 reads TGTGCCAGCAGTTACTCGATTAGGGACGTCTATGGCTACACCTTC.

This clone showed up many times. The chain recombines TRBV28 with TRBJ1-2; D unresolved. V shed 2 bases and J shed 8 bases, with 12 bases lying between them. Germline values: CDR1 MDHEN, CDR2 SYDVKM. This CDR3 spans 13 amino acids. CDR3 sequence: CASSLVPGEGYTF. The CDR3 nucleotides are TGTGCCAGCAGTTTAGTTCCGGGAGAGGGCTACACCTTC.

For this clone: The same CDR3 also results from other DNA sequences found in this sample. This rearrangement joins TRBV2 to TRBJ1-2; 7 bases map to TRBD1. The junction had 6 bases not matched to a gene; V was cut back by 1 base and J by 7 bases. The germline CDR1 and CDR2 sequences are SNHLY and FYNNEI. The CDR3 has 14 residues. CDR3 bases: TGTGCCAGCAGTGAAGACAGGGGACTTGTTGGCTACACCTTC. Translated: CASSEDRGLVGYTF.

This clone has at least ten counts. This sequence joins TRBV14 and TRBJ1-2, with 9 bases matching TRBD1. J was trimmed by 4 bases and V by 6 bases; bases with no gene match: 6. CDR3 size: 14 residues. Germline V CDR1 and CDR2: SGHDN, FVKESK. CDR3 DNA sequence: TGTGCCAGCAGAGGGACAGGGTTTGGCTATGGCTACACCTTC. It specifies CASRGTGFGYGYTF.

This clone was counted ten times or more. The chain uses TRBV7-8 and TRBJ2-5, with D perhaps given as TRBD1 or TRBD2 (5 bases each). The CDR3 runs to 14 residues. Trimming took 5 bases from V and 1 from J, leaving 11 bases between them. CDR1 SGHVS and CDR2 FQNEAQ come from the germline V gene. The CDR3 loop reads CASSPGTFQETQYF. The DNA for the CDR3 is TGTGCCAGCAGCCCAGGGACCTTCCAAGAGACCCAGTACTTC.

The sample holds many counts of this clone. CDR3: CAGGRGETQYF. The DNA of the CDR3 is TGTGCCGGAGGGCGGGGAGAGACCCAGTACTTC. The chain links TRBV28 to TRBJ2-5, with a possible D match to TRBD2 (6 bases). The CDR3 runs 11 residues. The germline V gene encodes CDR1 MDHEN and CDR2 SYDVKM. Trimming took 11 bases from V and 4 from J, leaving 11 bases between them.

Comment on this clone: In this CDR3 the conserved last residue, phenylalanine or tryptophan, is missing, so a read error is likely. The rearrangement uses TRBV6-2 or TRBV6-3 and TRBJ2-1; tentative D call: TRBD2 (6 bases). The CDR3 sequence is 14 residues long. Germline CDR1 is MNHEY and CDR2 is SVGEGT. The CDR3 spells CASLKASVSEEQFY. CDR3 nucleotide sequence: TGCGCCAGCTTAAAGGCTAGCGTGAGTGAGGAGCAGTTCTAC.

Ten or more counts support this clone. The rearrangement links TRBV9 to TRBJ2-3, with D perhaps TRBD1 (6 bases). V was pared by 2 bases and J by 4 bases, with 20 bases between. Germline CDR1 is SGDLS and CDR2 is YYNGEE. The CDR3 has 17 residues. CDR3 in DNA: TGTGCCAGCAGCGTCACAGGGCTCAAACAGGGCTCAGATACGCAGTATTTT. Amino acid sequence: CASSVTGLKQGSDTQYF.

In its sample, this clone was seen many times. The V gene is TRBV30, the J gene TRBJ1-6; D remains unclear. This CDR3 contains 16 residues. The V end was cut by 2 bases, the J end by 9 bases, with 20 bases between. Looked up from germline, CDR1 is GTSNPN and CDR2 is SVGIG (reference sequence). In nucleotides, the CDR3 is TGTGCCTGGAGTAAAGTCTATGGGGTCGGCTCTTCACCCCTCCACTTT. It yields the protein CAWSKVYGVGSSPLHF.

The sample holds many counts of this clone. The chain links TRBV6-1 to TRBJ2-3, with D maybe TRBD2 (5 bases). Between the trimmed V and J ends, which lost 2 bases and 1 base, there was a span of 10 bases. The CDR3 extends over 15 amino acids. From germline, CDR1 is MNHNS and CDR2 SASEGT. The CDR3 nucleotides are TGTGCCAGCAGTGAAATAGCGAGAGGCACAGATACGCAGTATTTT. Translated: CASSEIARGTDTQYF.

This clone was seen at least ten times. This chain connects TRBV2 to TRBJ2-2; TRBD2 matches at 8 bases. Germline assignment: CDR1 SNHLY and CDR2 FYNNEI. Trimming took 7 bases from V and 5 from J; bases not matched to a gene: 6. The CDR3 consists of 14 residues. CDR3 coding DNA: TGTGCCAGCATCCCCCGGGGGGGGACCGGGGAGCTGTTTTTT. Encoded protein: CASIPRGGTGELFF. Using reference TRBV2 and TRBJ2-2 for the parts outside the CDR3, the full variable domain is EPEVTQTPSHQVTQMGQEVILRCVPISNHLYFYWYRQILGQKVEFLVSFYNNEISEKSEIFDDQFSVERPDGSNFTLKIRSTKLEDSAMYFCASIPRGGTGELFFGEGSRLTVL.

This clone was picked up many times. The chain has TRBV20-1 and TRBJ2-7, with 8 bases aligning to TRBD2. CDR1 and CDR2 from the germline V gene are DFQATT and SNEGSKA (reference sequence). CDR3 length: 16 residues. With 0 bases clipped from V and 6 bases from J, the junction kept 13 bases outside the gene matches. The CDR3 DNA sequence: TGCAGTGCTAGAGATCGACGGGGGGGAGGGCGTTTCGAGCAGTACTTC. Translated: CSARDRRGGGRFEQYF.

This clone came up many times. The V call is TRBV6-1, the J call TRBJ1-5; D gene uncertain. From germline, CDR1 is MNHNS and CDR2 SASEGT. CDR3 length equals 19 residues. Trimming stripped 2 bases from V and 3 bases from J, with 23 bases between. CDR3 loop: CASSENLILGEQFNQPQHF. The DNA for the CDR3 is TGTGCCAGCAGTGAAAATTTGATTCTGGGTGAGCAGTTCAATCAGCCCCAGCATTTT.

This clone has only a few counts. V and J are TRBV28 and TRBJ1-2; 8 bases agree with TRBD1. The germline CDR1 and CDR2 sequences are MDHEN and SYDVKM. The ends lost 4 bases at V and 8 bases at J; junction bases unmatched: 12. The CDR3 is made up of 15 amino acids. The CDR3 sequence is CASSYRDRRLGGYTF. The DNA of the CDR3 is TGTGCCAGCAGTTACCGGGACAGGCGATTGGGGGGCTACACCTTC.